Each of the 31 T cell receptor beta chains below was sequenced from the same sample in a study of identical twins. TCRdb ran MiXCR on the 5' RACE reads and lists one entry per CDR3 protein. Of some 900,000 distinct CDR3 sequences in the sample, roughly 12% are singletons; the top ten hold around 1.5%. The sample was also linked to a second study, of yellow fever vaccine responses in identical twins.

The sample comprised PBMCs. These receptors all stem from a young woman in good health.

This clonotype occurred a few times. The germline gene is not matched at one end of the junction; a read error may be the cause. The J gene is TRBJ2-5, the V gene TRBV27; D may match TRBD1 or TRBD2 (5 bases each). The CDR3 length is 15 residues. The germline gives CDR1 MNHEY, CDR2 SMNVEV (reference sequence). The CDR3 reads CASSGLAADQETQYF. The CDR3 nucleotides are TGTGCCAGCTCGGGGCTAGCAGCGGACCAAGAGACTCAGTACTTC.

The chain uses TRBV24-1 and TRBJ1-5; D gene unclear. This CDR3 has 13 amino acids. V was clipped by 6 bases and J by 4 bases, with 9 bases between them. Germline V lookup: CDR1 KGHDR, CDR2 SFDVKD. Here the CDR3 reads CATSPALNQPQHF. The CDR3 region has the DNA TGTGCCACCAGTCCCGCGTTGAATCAGCCCCAGCATTTT.

The chain recombines TRBV7-8 with TRBJ2-5; D not certain. Deletions cut 5 bases from V and 5 bases from J, with 9 bases between. From germline, CDR1 is SGHVS and CDR2 FQNEAQ. The CDR3 covers 12 residues. The DNA of the CDR3 is TGTGCCAGCAGCCACCAAATGGAGACCCAGTACTTC. This translates into CASSHQMETQYF. The variable domain in full, with the rest retrieved from reference TRBV7-8 and TRBJ2-5, is GAGVSQSPRYKVAKRGQDVALRCDPISGHVSLFWYQQALGQGPEFLTYFQNEAQLDKSGLPSDRFFAERPEGSVSTLKIQRTQQEDSAVYLCASSHQMETQYFGPGTRLLVL.

This clonotype came up a few times. V is TRBV7-7 and J is TRBJ2-1, with D possibly being TRBD1 or TRBD2 (5 bases each). The CDR3 consists of 15 residues. Germline assignment: CDR1 SSHAT and CDR2 FNYEAQ (reference sequence). The ends were cut back, 4 bases at V and 7 bases at J, with 17 bases in the middle. CDR3 loop: CASSSNAGTGNEQFF. DNA for the CDR3: TGTGCCAGCAGCTCAAACGCAGGGACGGGGAATGAGCAGTTCTTC.

This clonotype was seen a handful of times. This chain links TRBV11-3 with TRBJ2-7, with TRBD2 identical over 7 bases. The CDR3 is 14 amino acids. Germline CDR1 reads SGHNT; CDR2 reads YENEEA. The junction had 8 bases not matched to a gene; V was cut back by 5 bases and J by 4 bases. For the CDR3, the DNA is TGTGCCAGCAGCGCTTTTGGGGGGGGATACGAGCAGTACTTC. Protein product: CASSAFGGGYEQYF.

The table lists this clonotype with a few counts. The chain is built from TRBV6-4 and TRBJ1-2, with D unclear. Per germline, CDR1 MRHNA and CDR2 SNTAGT. The CDR3 runs 12 residues. The germline V and J ends were trimmed by 4 bases and 7 bases, with 10 bases remaining between them. The chain's CDR3 is CASSGSLGGYTF. DNA for the CDR3: TGTGCCAGCAGTGGTAGCTTGGGTGGCTACACCTTC.

This clonotype was seen ten or more times. The chain couples TRBV5-1 to TRBJ1-1; TRBD1 might be the D (5 bases). Germline V lookup: CDR1 SGHRS, CDR2 YFSETQ. The CDR3 consists of 14 residues. Trimming took 0 bases from V and 2 from J, leaving 8 bases between them. CDR3 in amino acids: CASSLVGANTEAFF. The CDR3 coding sequence is TGCGCCAGCAGCTTGGTTGGGGCTAACACTGAAGCTTTCTTT.

In this sample, this clonotype turned up many times. This sequence joins TRBV9 and TRBJ2-1, with a weak D call TRBD1 (10 bases). V was shortened by 4 bases and J by 8 bases, with 31 bases between the two germline ends. The germline V gene encodes CDR1 SGDLS and CDR2 YYNGEE. The CDR3 totals 19 residues. The CDR3 reads CASSLAGQGLAGGGDEQFF. CDR3 bases: TGTGCCAGCAGCCTAGCGGGACAGGGGCTGGCGGGAGGTGGCGATGAGCAGTTCTTC.

This clonotype came up a few times. This chain links TRBV5-1 with TRBJ2-1; no clear D gene. There are 15 residues in the CDR3. Germline V gene sequence: CDR1 SGHRS, CDR2 YFSETQ. V dropped 4 bases and J dropped 3 bases, with 14 bases sitting between them. CDR3: CASSLPLQGYNEQFF. CDR3 sequence (DNA): TGCGCCAGCAGCCTGCCGTTACAAGGCTACAATGAGCAGTTCTTC. The variable domain in full, completed from reference TRBV5-1 and TRBJ2-1, reads KAGVTQTPRYLIKTRGQQVTLSCSPISGHRSVSWYQQTPGQGLQFLFEYFSETQRNKGNFPGRFSGRQFSNSRSEMNVSTLELGDSALYLCASSLPLQGYNEQFFGPGTRLTVL.

This clonotype appeared many times. The chain recombines TRBV7-9 with TRBJ1-1; D gene ambiguous. CDR3 size: 13 residues. The germline V gene has CDR1 SEHNR and CDR2 FQNEAQ (reference sequence). The germline V and J ends were trimmed by 4 bases and 1 base, with 7 bases remaining between them. The CDR3 coding sequence is TGTGCCAGCAGCTGGGATAGGAACACTGAAGCTTTCTTT. Protein: CASSWDRNTEAFF.

This clonotype has just a few counts. The chain links TRBV5-1 to TRBJ1-5; 11 nucleotides agree with TRBD1. V trimming: 3 bases; J trimming: 7 bases; junction bases outside the gene matches: 6. This CDR3 has 15 residues. Germline loops: CDR1 SGHRS, CDR2 YFSETQ. The CDR3 DNA follows: TGCGCCAGCAGCTGGACAGGGGGCGCAGGGCAGCCCCAGCATTTT. The encoded protein is CASSWTGGAGQPQHF.

The chain couples TRBV4-1 to TRBJ1-2, with TRBD1 matching 7 bases. There are 20 residues in the CDR3. The junction had 21 bases not matched to a gene; V was cut back by 0 bases and J by 5 bases. Germline V gene data show CDR1 as MGHRA and CDR2 as YSYEKL. CDR3 protein: CASSQDERGRPERVGYGYTF. CDR3 nucleotide sequence: TGCGCCAGCAGCCAAGATGAGAGGGGGCGCCCAGAACGAGTAGGGTATGGCTACACCTTC.

V is TRBV12-3 or TRBV12-4 and J is TRBJ1-5; D call uncertain. Trimming left V 1 base short and J 3 bases short, with 10 bases between. The CDR3 contains 15 residues. DNA of the CDR3: TGTGCCAGCAGTTTAGGACGGAGATACAATCAGCCCCAGCATTTT. This codes for CASSLGRRYNQPQHF.

There are many counts of this clonotype. The CDR3 here is CAISESGFGGATDTQYF. The CDR3, as DNA: TGTGCCATCAGTGAGTCGGGGTTTGGCGGGGCCACAGATACGCAGTATTTT. The chain combines TRBV10-3 with TRBJ2-3, with D perhaps TRBD2 (6 bases). In germline, CDR1 is ENHRY, CDR2 SYGVKD. The V end was cut by 0 bases, the J end by 2 bases, with 15 bases between. The CDR3 loop spans 17 amino acids.

In this sample, this clonotype turned up a few times. CDR3 residues: CASKRLAGTDTQYF. The CDR3 coding sequence is TGTGCCAGCAAGCGACTAGCGGGAACAGATACGCAGTATTTT. The V gene is TRBV5-5, the J gene TRBJ2-3; 11 nucleotides align to TRBD2. CDR1 and CDR2 from the germline V gene are SGHKS and YYEKEE (reference sequence). The V and J ends lost 6 bases and 3 bases, in that order; junction bases with no gene match: 3. The CDR3 totals 14 residues.

A few counts support this clonotype. The V gene is TRBV6-5, the J gene TRBJ2-7, with TRBD1 matching over 8 bases. The CDR3 totals 14 residues. V shed 4 bases and J 8 bases; nucleotides not matched to a gene: 10. CDR1 and CDR2 (germline): MNHEY, SVGAGI. The chain's CDR3 is CASSSTGVATQQYF. In DNA, the CDR3 is TGTGCCAGCAGTTCGACAGGGGTCGCTACGCAGCAGTACTTC.

This clonotype appeared a few times. This chain links TRBV15 with TRBJ2-6; D is uncertain. V was trimmed by 1 base and J by 4 bases, leaving 5 bases between them. CDR1 is LNHNV, CDR2 YYDKDF, per germline (reference sequence). The CDR3 is 14 residues long. CDR3 in DNA: TGTGCCACCAGCAGAGGGATAGGGGCCAACGTCCTGACTTTC. Amino acid sequence: CATSRGIGANVLTF.

The V and J genes are TRBV6-1 and TRBJ2-3; 8 bases agree with TRBD1. V lost 6 bases to trimming and J lost 1 base; unmatched junction nucleotides: 12. This CDR3 has 17 amino acids. Germline CDR1 MNHNS, CDR2 SASEGT. The DNA for the CDR3 is TGTGCCAGCAGGATCTCAAGGAAGGACAGGGGCACAGATACGCAGTATTTT. Its translation is CASRISRKDRGTDTQYF.

The chain uses TRBV12-3 or TRBV12-4 and TRBJ2-1; TRBD2 matches at 8 bases. Trimming cost V 1 base and J 4 bases; bases outside gene matches: 12. This CDR3 has 18 amino acids. The chain's CDR3 is CASSLVAGAGGPYNEQFF. Here the CDR3 DNA reads TGTGCCAGCAGTTTAGTCGCGGGCGCGGGAGGACCATACAATGAGCAGTTCTTC.

The rearrangement uses TRBV15 and TRBJ2-7; D gene uncertain. The CDR3 is 15 amino acids. Trimming removed 0 bases from V and 0 bases from J, with 9 bases in between. CDR1 and CDR2 (germline): LNHNV, YYDKDF (reference sequence). CDR3 amino acids: CATSREGSPSYEQYV. The DNA for the CDR3 is TGTGCCACCAGCAGAGAGGGCAGTCCCTCCTACGAGCAGTACGTC.

This clonotype has a count of ten or more. The chain uses TRBV12-3 or TRBV12-4 and TRBJ2-1; perhaps D is TRBD1 or TRBD2 (6 bases each). The V gene lost 1 base and the J gene lost 14 bases, with 12 bases spanning the gap. The CDR3 has 12 amino acids. CDR3 residues: CASSLGGGTEFF. In DNA form, the CDR3 reads TGTGCCAGCAGTTTAGGAGGGGGGACGGAGTTCTTC.

This clonotype was seen only a few times. V and J are TRBV20-1 and TRBJ1-1; D not certain. The CDR3 has 11 residues. The germline gives CDR1 DFQATT, CDR2 SNEGSKA (reference sequence). V was pared by 3 bases and J by 6 bases, with 8 bases between. The CDR3 DNA follows: TGCAGTGCTAGTAAGGGTCCTGAAGCTTTCTTT. Encoded protein: CSASKGPEAFF.

This chain joins TRBV10-3 and TRBJ2-3, with 8 bases aligning to TRBD2. This CDR3 comprises 13 residues. Germline CDR1 is ENHRY and CDR2 is SYGVKD. With V trimmed by 10 bases and J by 6 bases, 9 bases remained unmatched. For the CDR3, the DNA is TGTGCCAACGCCAAAGCGGGGGCCGATACGCAGTATTTT. It codes for CANAKAGADTQYF.

This clonotype showed up many times. The chain couples TRBV5-1 to TRBJ2-7; weak D call: TRBD1 (6 bases). The germline V gene encodes CDR1 SGHRS and CDR2 YFSETQ. CDR3 length: 15 amino acids. The ends were cut back, 0 bases at V and 2 bases at J, with 12 bases in the middle. The CDR3 region is CASSLVWGPAYEQYF. The CDR3 DNA sequence: TGCGCCAGCAGCTTGGTATGGGGGCCCGCCTACGAGCAGTACTTC.

Only a few counts were recorded for this clonotype. The rearrangement joins TRBV12-3 or TRBV12-4 to TRBJ2-3; D gene uncertain. This CDR3 region has 13 residues. V gave up 4 bases and J gave up 4 bases, with 9 bases separating them. DNA of the CDR3: TGTGCCAGCAGTTATGGTCCCCCAGATACGCAGTATTTT. Its translation: CASSYGPPDTQYF.

This chain joins TRBV6-2 or TRBV6-3 and TRBJ2-3; possible D gene TRBD2, 5 bases. V was trimmed by 6 bases and J by 2 bases, leaving 12 bases between them. There are 14 residues in the CDR3. Germline V lookup: CDR1 MNHEY, CDR2 SVGEGT. The CDR3: CASSLARLTDTQYF. The CDR3 nucleotides are TGTGCCAGCAGCTTAGCGCGACTCACAGATACGCAGTATTTT.

The chain links TRBV2 to TRBJ1-2; tentative D call: TRBD1 (5 bases). CDR3 length: 12 residues. Per the germline V gene, CDR1 is SNHLY and CDR2 is FYNNEI. V gave up 6 bases and J gave up 8 bases, with 13 bases separating them. The CDR3 reads CASRGGLQGYTF. CDR3 sequence (DNA): TGTGCCAGCAGGGGGGGACTTCAAGGCTACACCTTC.

The CDR3 DNA sequence: TGTGCCAGTACATTCGGGGGCTCTAGCACTGAAGCTTTCTTT. This gives the protein CASTFGGSSTEAFF. The chain employs TRBV6-1 and TRBJ1-1; D might be TRBD1 (6 bases). The CDR3 runs to 14 residues. CDR1 is MNHNS and CDR2 is SASEGT in the germline V gene. V lost 9 bases to trimming and J lost 4 bases, with 18 bases between them.

This chain joins TRBV6-1 and TRBJ2-3, with D maybe TRBD2 (5 bases). Germline values: CDR1 MNHNS, CDR2 SASEGT. V lost 6 bases and J 2 bases, leaving 21 bases between the germline ends. The CDR3 contains 17 residues. Here the CDR3 reads CASSPAGLYGPTDTQYF. The CDR3 nucleotides are TGTGCCAGCAGCCCGGCCGGACTTTACGGCCCCACAGATACGCAGTATTTT.

This clonotype turned up a few times. The rearrangement joins TRBV7-9 to TRBJ2-7; 7 nucleotides match TRBD1. The germline V gene encodes CDR1 SEHNR and CDR2 FQNEAQ (reference sequence). Trimming removed 7 bases from V and 5 bases from J; junction bases left unmatched: 11. The length of the CDR3 is 14 residues. The CDR3 here is CASTHQGVIDEQYF. The CDR3 DNA is TGTGCCAGCACCCATCAGGGGGTAATCGACGAGCAGTACTTC.

In this sample, this clonotype turned up a few times. The V gene is TRBV4-1, the J gene TRBJ1-6; 10 bases line up with TRBD1. CDR1 is MGHRA, CDR2 YSYEKL, per germline. The CDR3 consists of 15 residues. V trimming: 10 bases; J trimming: 10 bases; junction bases outside the gene matches: 13. CDR3 protein: CATSTGTGVKSPLHF. Written as DNA, the CDR3 is TGCGCCACCTCTACGGGGACAGGGGTAAAATCACCCCTCCACTTT.